This T cell receptor (beta chain) was sequenced in a study of PD-L1 blockade in urothelial cancer. Some clones are missing from TCRdb's copy, which holds only in-frame ones; the method was immunoSEQ multiplex PCR. The sample records about 110,000 clones, 80% to 95% being singletons. With V trimmed by 4 bases and J by 6 bases, 9 bases remained unmatched. In germline, CDR1 is SGHTS, CDR2 YDEGEE. This CDR3 is 15 amino acids long. Time point specified: peripheral blood 6 weeks after treatment start. The TCR originated in a man aged 55 to 70 with urothelial cancer. This rearrangement joins TRBV5-8 to TRBJ2-3; 9 bases fit TRBD1. The specimen was PBMCs, collected around atezolizumab (anti-PD-L1) treatment. CDR3 sequence: CASSQGQGGRDTQYF. For the CDR3, the DNA is TGTGCCAGCAGCCAGGGACAGGGAGGGCGGGATACGCAGTATTTT.